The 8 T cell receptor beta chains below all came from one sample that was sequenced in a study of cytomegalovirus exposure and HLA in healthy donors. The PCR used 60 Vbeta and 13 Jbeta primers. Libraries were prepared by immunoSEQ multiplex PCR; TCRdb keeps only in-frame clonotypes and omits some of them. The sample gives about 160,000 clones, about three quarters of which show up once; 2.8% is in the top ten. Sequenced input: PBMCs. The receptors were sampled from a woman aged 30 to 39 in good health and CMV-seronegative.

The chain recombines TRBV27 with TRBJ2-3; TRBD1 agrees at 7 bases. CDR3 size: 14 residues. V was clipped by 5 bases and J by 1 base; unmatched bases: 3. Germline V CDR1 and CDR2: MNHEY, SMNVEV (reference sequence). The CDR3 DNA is TGTGCCAGCAGTCCCGGGACAGGCACAGATACGCAGTATTTT. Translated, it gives CASSPGTGTDTQYF.

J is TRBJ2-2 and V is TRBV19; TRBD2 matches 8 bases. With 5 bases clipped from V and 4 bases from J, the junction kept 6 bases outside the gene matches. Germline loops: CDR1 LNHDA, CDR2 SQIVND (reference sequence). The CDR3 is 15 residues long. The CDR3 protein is CASSSREVGTGELFF. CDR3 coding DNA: TGTGCCAGTAGTTCGCGGGAGGTGGGCACCGGGGAGCTGTTTTTT.

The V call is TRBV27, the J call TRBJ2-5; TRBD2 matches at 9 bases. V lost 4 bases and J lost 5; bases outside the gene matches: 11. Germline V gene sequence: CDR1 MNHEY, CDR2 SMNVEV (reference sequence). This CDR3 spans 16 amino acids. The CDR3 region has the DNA TGTGCCAGCAGTTCCCTAGCGGGGCTCCCCAGGGAGACCCAGTACTTC. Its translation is CASSSLAGLPRETQYF.

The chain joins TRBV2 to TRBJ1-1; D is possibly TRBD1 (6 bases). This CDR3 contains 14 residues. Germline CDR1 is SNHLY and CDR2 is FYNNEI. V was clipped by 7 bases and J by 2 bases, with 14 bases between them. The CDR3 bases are TGTGCCAGCAATCCGACAGGAGCTAACACTGAAGCTTTCTTT. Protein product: CASNPTGANTEAFF.

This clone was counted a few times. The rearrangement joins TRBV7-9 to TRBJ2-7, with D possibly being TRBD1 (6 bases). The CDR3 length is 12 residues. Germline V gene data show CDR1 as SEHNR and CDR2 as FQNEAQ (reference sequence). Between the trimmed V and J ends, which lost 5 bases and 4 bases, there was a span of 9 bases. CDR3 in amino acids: CASSVTGYEQYF. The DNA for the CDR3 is TGTGCCAGCAGCGTTACAGGGTACGAGCAGTACTTC.

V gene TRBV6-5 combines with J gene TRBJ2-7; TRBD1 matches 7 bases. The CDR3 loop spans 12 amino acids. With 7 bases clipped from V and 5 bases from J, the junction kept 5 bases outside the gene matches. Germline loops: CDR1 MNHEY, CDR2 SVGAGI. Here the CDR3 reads CASTTGSHEQYF. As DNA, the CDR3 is TGTGCCAGCACGACAGGGAGCCACGAGCAGTACTTC.

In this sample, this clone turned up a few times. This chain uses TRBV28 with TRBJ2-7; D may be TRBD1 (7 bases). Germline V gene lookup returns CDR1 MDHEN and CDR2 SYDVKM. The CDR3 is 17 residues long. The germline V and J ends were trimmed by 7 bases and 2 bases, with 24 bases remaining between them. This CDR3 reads CASIPSGRDRRTYEQYF. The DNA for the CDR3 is TGTGCCAGCATCCCCTCGGGGCGGGACAGAAGGACCTACGAGCAGTACTTC.

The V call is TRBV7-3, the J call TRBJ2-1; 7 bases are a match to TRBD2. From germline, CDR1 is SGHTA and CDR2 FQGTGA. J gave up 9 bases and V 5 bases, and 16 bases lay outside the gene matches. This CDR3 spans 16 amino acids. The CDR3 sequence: CASSNPEGGPPGEQFF. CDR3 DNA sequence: TGTGCCAGCAGCAATCCGGAGGGAGGGCCTCCAGGTGAGCAGTTCTTC. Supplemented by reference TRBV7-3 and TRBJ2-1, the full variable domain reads GAGVSQTPSNKVTEKGKYVELRCDPISGHTALYWYRQSLGQGPEFLIYFQGTGAADDSGLPNDRFFAVRPEGSVSTLKIQRTERGDSAVYLCASSNPEGGPPGEQFFGPGTRLTVL.